Described below is a single T cell receptor (beta chain) sequence and its context. Its antigen is unknown. Qualities for individual bases were not recorded, and no much larger clone is one base off. The library was generated by the immunoSEQ multiplex PCR assay. Imported from immuneACCESS, the table was reduced by TCRdb to in-frame sequences with V and J called. These copies leave out some clones; in studies compared against another copy, an unresolved V gene accounts for under half, and the cause of the remainder is not known. For this sample there are 70,000 to 80,000 clones; 75% to 90% appear just once. Approximately 8.8% of the sample lies in the top ten. Deletion took 3 bases off V and 0 bases off J, with a span of 7 bases between the germline ends. CDR3 length: 15 amino acids, cysteine to phenylalanine. The only DNA kept is the CDR3, 45 bases in frame from the first base. CDR1 and CDR2, looked up from the germline V gene, are SGDLS and YYNGEE.

This specimen comes from a study of control samples from healthy donors and cancer patients (dated by TCRdb to 2018 to 2021). The source is a woman aged 50 to 60 with colorectal cancer. This chain is built from TRBV9 and TRBJ2-6; TRBD2 is a possible D gene, resting on 5 matching bases. The sample taken for sequencing was PBMCs. The nucleotide sequence reads as follows: TGTGCCAGCAGCGGACTAAACTCTGGGGCCAACGTCCTGACTTTC. It codes for CASSGLNSGANVLTF.